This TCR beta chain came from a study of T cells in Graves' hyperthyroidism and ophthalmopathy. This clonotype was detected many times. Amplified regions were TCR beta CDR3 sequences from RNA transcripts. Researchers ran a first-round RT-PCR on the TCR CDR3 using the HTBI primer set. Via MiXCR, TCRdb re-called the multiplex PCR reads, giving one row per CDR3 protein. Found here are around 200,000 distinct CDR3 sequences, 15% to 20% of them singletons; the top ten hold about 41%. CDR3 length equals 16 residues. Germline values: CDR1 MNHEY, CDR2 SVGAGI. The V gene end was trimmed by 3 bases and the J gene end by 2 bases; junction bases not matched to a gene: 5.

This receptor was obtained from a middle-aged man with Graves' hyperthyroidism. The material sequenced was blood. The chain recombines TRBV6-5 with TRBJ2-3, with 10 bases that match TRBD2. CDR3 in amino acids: CASSYQSGGATDTQYF. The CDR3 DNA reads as TGTGCCAGCAGTTATCAGAGCGGGGGGGCCACAGATACGCAGTATTTT.